These 28 T cell receptor beta chains were sequenced from one sample in a study of blood T cell repertoires in COVID-19 (dated by TCRdb to the early 2020s). Receptor amplification or capture employed the immunoSEQ multiplex PCR assay. TCRdb limited this immuneACCESS table to in-frame rearrangements with V and J called. A share of clones is missing; checked studies link under half to unresolved V genes, and the rest is unexplained. The sample table lists some 340,000 clones, around 83% of them with a count of one. Of the sample, about 5.4% falls within the top ten clones. Material: PBMCs or T cells enriched from blood (not recorded which). Receptors were obtained from a woman aged 45-65 years who had recovered from COVID-19.

V usage is TRBV4-1 and J usage is TRBJ2-5, with 10 nucleotides matching TRBD2. V lost 2 bases to trimming and J lost 3 bases; unmatched junction nucleotides: 3. This CDR3 contains 15 residues. In germline, CDR1 is MGHRA, CDR2 YSYEKL. This chain's CDR3 is CASSQFGLAEETQYF. The CDR3 nucleotides are TGCGCCAGCAGCCAATTTGGACTAGCGGAAGAGACCCAGTACTTC.

The gene calls are TRBV14 and TRBJ1-2; D not certain. Trimming removed 3 bases at V and 7 bases at J, with 12 bases between. Germline CDR1 SGHDN, CDR2 FVKESK. This CDR3 contains 13 residues. CDR3 DNA: TGTGCCAGCAGCCAGTCCGGGCGGGGTGGCTACACCTTC. It codes for CASSQSGRGGYTF.

The rearrangement joins TRBV11-3 to TRBJ1-2; unclear D gene. Per germline, CDR1 SGHNT and CDR2 YENEEA. V lost 2 bases and J 8 bases, leaving 21 bases between the germline ends. The CDR3 loop spans 16 amino acids. CDR3: CASSLSRGSGGSGYTF. CDR3 DNA sequence: TGTGCCAGCAGCTTAAGTAGAGGTTCGGGCGGGAGCGGCTACACCTTC.

The chain is built from TRBV4-3 and TRBJ2-2; D is possibly TRBD1 (6 bases). The germline CDR1 and CDR2 sequences are LGHNA and YSLEER. The CDR3 contains 16 residues. V was trimmed by 1 base and J by 5 bases, leaving 14 bases between them. The CDR3 region has the DNA TGCGCCAGCAGCCAAGTTTCGGGTACAGGGACCGGGGAGCTGTTTTTT. Translating gives CASSQVSGTGTGELFF.

The V gene is TRBV5-4, the J gene TRBJ1-6; 7 positions match TRBD1. This CDR3 comprises 15 residues. Germline CDR1 reads SGHNT; CDR2 reads YYREEE (reference sequence). Unmatched junction bases numbered 15, after V lost 3 bases and J lost 15 bases. The CDR3 DNA reads TGTGCCAGCAGCTCCTCCGGGACAGCTCAAGAGGACCTCCACTTT. This translates into CASSSSGTAQEDLHF.

In this sample, this clone turned up once. The chain links TRBV27 to TRBJ1-1; 8 bases line up with TRBD1. The CDR3 length is 18 residues. V dropped 4 bases and J dropped 0; count of bases not matched to a gene: 13. Looked up from germline, CDR1 is MNHEY and CDR2 is SMNVEV (reference sequence). CDR3 protein: CASSSTDRVVFLNTEAFF. The CDR3 DNA follows: TGTGCCAGCAGTTCCACGGACAGGGTTGTATTTTTGAACACTGAAGCTTTCTTT.

The chain combines TRBV28 with TRBJ2-5; 12 positions agree with TRBD2. The germline V gene has CDR1 MDHEN and CDR2 SYDVKM. CDR3 length: 16 amino acids. Germline trimming cut 5 bases from V and 1 base from J; bases unmatched to any gene: 5. The CDR3 loop is CASSPSGRGFQETQYF. CDR3 DNA sequence: TGTGCCAGCAGTCCTAGCGGGAGGGGGTTCCAAGAGACCCAGTACTTC.

The V call is TRBV30, the J call TRBJ2-1; possible D gene TRBD2, 5 bases. The germline CDR1 and CDR2 sequences are GTSNPN and SVGIG (reference sequence). The CDR3 is 12 amino acids. V lost 1 base and J 8 bases, leaving 9 bases between the germline ends. The CDR3 loop is CAWSGGFDEQFF. The CDR3 coding sequence is TGTGCCTGGAGTGGAGGGTTTGATGAGCAGTTCTTC. The whole variable domain, remainder taken from reference TRBV30 and TRBJ2-1, is SQTIHQWPATLVQPVGSPLSLECTVEGTSNPNLYWYRQAAGRGLQLLFYSVGIGQISSEVPQNLSASRPQDRQFILSSKKLLLSDSGFYLCAWSGGFDEQFFGPGTRLTVL.

This clone was seen a few times. The chain joins TRBV6-5 to TRBJ2-1, with D possibly being TRBD2 (6 bases). The CDR3 spans 14 residues. The V and J ends lost 8 bases and 4 bases respectively, with 15 bases between them. Germline CDR1 and CDR2: MNHEY and SVGAGI. CDR3 protein: CASSSGLAYNEQFF. The CDR3 region has the DNA TGTGCCAGCTCTTCGGGACTGGCATACAATGAGCAGTTCTTC.

As concerns this clone: This same CDR3 is encoded by further DNA sequences in the sample. The chain uses TRBV11-3 and TRBJ1-3; D is possibly TRBD1 (5 bases). CDR3 length: 16 residues. Germline V gene lookup returns CDR1 SGHNT and CDR2 YENEEA. The germline V and J ends were trimmed by 1 base and 0 bases, with 10 bases remaining between them. The CDR3 region is CASSLAGGTSGNTIYF. The CDR3 DNA reads as TGTGCCAGCAGCTTAGCAGGCGGGACCTCTGGAAACACCATATATTTT.

The chain links TRBV19 to TRBJ1-1; D not certain. This CDR3 region has 13 residues. Per germline, CDR1 LNHDA and CDR2 SQIVND (reference sequence). With 6 bases removed from V and 4 bases from J, the gap between germline ends came to 12 bases. CDR3 sequence reads: CASSVKRSTEAFF. The CDR3 DNA is TGTGCCAGTAGCGTAAAAAGGAGCACTGAAGCTTTCTTT.

As to this clone: The same CDR3 can be traced to other DNA sequences in this sample. V gene TRBV2 combines with J gene TRBJ1-1, with TRBD1 as a possible D gene (5 bases). Trimming took 4 bases from V and 5 from J, leaving 11 bases between them. Germline V gives CDR1 SNHLY, CDR2 FYNNEI. The CDR3 has 13 residues. CDR3 sequence (DNA): TGTGCCAGCAGTGTGGGGGGGGGAACTGAAGCTTTCTTT. This translates into CASSVGGGTEAFF.

The chain couples TRBV7-2 to TRBJ1-5; a weak D match, TRBD1 (5 bases). V was cut by 2 bases and J by 4 bases, with 12 bases left in between. Germline values: CDR1 SGHTA, CDR2 FQGNSA. This CDR3 is built from 15 residues. CDR3 bases: TGTGCCAGCAGCTTAAGTACAGGTGAAAATCAGCCCCAGCATTTT. Residues: CASSLSTGENQPQHF.

DNA for the CDR3: TGTGCCAGCAGCCCATCCGACAGAGTATATGGCTACACCTTC. Its protein is CASSPSDRVYGYTF. J is TRBJ1-2 and V is TRBV7-9; D is possibly TRBD1 (5 bases). This CDR3 has 14 residues. Per germline, CDR1 SEHNR and CDR2 FQNEAQ (reference sequence). V dropped 5 bases and J dropped 5 bases, with 15 bases sitting between them.

The rearrangement links TRBV12-5 to TRBJ1-4, with unresolved D. V lost 2 bases, J lost 7 bases, and 14 bases lay in between. The length of the CDR3 is 15 residues. The germline gives CDR1 LGHNT, CDR2 FRNRAP. Here the CDR3 DNA reads TGTGCTAGTGGTTTGTCAGTGGCCGGGAGTGAAAAACTGTTTTTT. Encoded protein: CASGLSVAGSEKLFF.

The genes are TRBV28 and TRBJ1-2; the D gene is possibly TRBD1 (6 bases). The V end was cut by 3 bases, the J end by 0 bases, with 11 bases between. Germline-derived CDR1 and CDR2 are MDHEN and SYDVKM. This CDR3 contains 15 residues. CDR3 DNA sequence: TGTGCCAGCAGTTTGGGGGCTGGGGCTAACTATGGCTACACCTTC. It yields the protein CASSLGAGANYGYTF.

This clone was recorded a few times. The V and J genes are TRBV29-1 and TRBJ1-2; the D gene is possibly TRBD1 (5 bases). The CDR3 has 12 amino acids. In germline, CDR1 is SQVTM, CDR2 ANQGSEA. Trimming stripped 5 bases from V and 5 bases from J, with 12 bases between. The CDR3: CSVRRAEYGYTF. In nucleotides, the CDR3 is TGCAGCGTTCGCAGGGCTGAATATGGCTACACCTTC.

This rearrangement joins TRBV5-8 to TRBJ2-5; TRBD1 is a possible D gene (6 bases). The CDR3 is made up of 14 amino acids. Trimming took off 7 bases at V and 4 bases at J, with 17 bases between the two ends. Per germline, CDR1 SGHTS and CDR2 YDEGEE. The CDR3 loop reads CASGIDRTPETQYF. CDR3 sequence (DNA): TGTGCCAGCGGGATAGACAGGACTCCAGAGACCCAGTACTTC.

V and J are TRBV7-9 and TRBJ2-3; 8 bases align to TRBD2. This CDR3 region has 16 residues. Germline V gene lookup returns CDR1 SEHNR and CDR2 FQNEAQ (reference sequence). With V trimmed by 4 bases and J by 7 bases, 13 bases remained unmatched. CDR3 protein: CASSSPRGGRDYTQYF. The CDR3 bases are TGTGCCAGCAGCTCGCCTCGGGGGGGAAGAGACTATACGCAGTATTTT.

This clone was seen a few times. The junction and the germline gene differ at one end; a read error may be behind it. The CDR3 is CASSLGESDYGYTF. For the CDR3, the DNA is TGTGCCAGCAGTTTGGGGGAGTCGGACTATGGCTACACCTTC. The gene calls are TRBV5-6 and TRBJ1-2; possible D gene TRBD1, 5 bases. Germline loops: CDR1 SGHDT, CDR2 YYEEEE. CDR3 length: 14 residues.

The chain recombines TRBV25-1 with TRBJ2-5; 8 nucleotides align to TRBD2. Germline values: CDR1 MGHDK, CDR2 SYGVNS. This CDR3 comprises 13 residues. The V and J ends lost 7 bases and 5 bases, in that order; junction bases with no gene match: 6. The CDR3: CASNWGLGETQYF. In nucleotides, the CDR3 is TGTGCCAGCAACTGGGGACTAGGGGAGACCCAGTACTTC.

The chain uses TRBV23-1 and TRBJ1-5; 8 positions match TRBD1. TRBV23-1 is labeled an ORF, and its function is uncertain. Losses at the gene ends were 8 bases for V and 6 bases for J; bases not matched to a gene: 9. The CDR3 is 14 residues long. The chain's CDR3 is CASGRGRWGQPQHF. The CDR3 nucleotides are TGCGCCAGCGGCAGGGGGCGTTGGGGTCAGCCCCAGCATTTT.

The V call is TRBV27, the J call TRBJ2-3, with TRBD2 matching 12 bases. The CDR3 runs 17 residues. Germline loops: CDR1 MNHEY, CDR2 SMNVEV (reference sequence). The trim removed 6 bases at V and 9 bases at J, leaving 16 bases unmatched. CDR3 in amino acids: CASSANLAGGPLKTQYF. The CDR3 DNA is TGTGCCAGCAGCGCCAACCTAGCGGGGGGGCCCTTAAAGACGCAGTATTTT.

This clone was picked up one time. This chain uses TRBV6-2 or TRBV6-3 with TRBJ1-1, with D possibly being TRBD1 (5 bases). This CDR3 region has 15 residues. The germline V and J ends were trimmed by 2 bases and 4 bases, with 14 bases remaining between them. CDR1 and CDR2 (germline): MNHEY, SVGEGT. CDR3 nucleotides: TGTGCCAGCAGTTACATTTCAGGGTTGAGCACTGAAGCTTTCTTT. Residues: CASSYISGLSTEAFF.

Written as DNA, the CDR3 is TGTGCCAGTTTCCGGACTAGCGGGAGTATCTACGAGCAGTACTTC. Translating gives CASFRTSGSIYEQYF. This sequence joins TRBV7-2 and TRBJ2-7, with 13 nucleotides matching TRBD2. The CDR3 runs to 15 residues. Germline lookup yields CDR1 SGHTA and CDR2 FQGNSA. Unmatched junction bases numbered 8, after V lost 9 bases and J lost 3 bases.

CDR3 DNA: TGTGCCAGCAGGTTCCGACAGGCCTCACCTGGAAACACCATATATTTT. It codes for CASRFRQASPGNTIYF. The chain links TRBV28 to TRBJ1-3; D is perhaps TRBD1 (6 bases). This CDR3 has 16 residues. Germline V gene data show CDR1 as MDHEN and CDR2 as SYDVKM. The ends were cut back, 6 bases at V and 2 bases at J, with 17 bases in the middle. Variable domain in full (rest from reference TRBV28 and TRBJ1-3): DVKVTQSSRYLVKRTGEKVFLECVQDMDHENMFWYRQDPGLGLRLIYFSYDVKMKEKGDIPEGYSVSREKKERFSLILESASTNQTSMYLCASRFRQASPGNTIYFGEGSWLTVV.

This rearrangement joins TRBV5-1 to TRBJ2-1, with TRBD1 matching over 7 bases. Germline CDR1 SGHRS, CDR2 YFSETQ. The CDR3 length is 16 residues. V lost 3 bases to trimming and J lost 3 bases; unmatched junction nucleotides: 9. The CDR3 is CASSSPGQILYNEQFF. The CDR3 nucleotides are TGCGCCAGCAGCTCTCCGGGACAGATACTCTACAATGAGCAGTTCTTC.

The rearrangement joins TRBV9 to TRBJ1-3; the match to TRBD1 covers 9 bases. Germline CDR1 SGDLS, CDR2 YYNGEE. Trimming took 3 bases from V and 0 from J; bases not matched to a gene: 13. This CDR3 has 19 amino acids. Written as DNA, the CDR3 is TGTGCCAGCAGCGCCGGGGGACAGGGCCTACCCAGCTCTGGAAACACCATATATTTT. As protein: CASSAGGQGLPSSGNTIYF.